This TCR beta chain was obtained from a study of T-cell memory formation after mild COVID-19. Findings and limits, study-wide: Clones that contracted from day 15 to 85 had balanced CD4/CD8; later expanders were CD4+ biased. Certain responding clones were present in pre-infection memory, suggesting participation of cross-reactive memory.

This clonotype was seen a few times. What it binds is unknown. A single record per CDR3 protein comes from TCRdb applying MiXCR to the 5' RACE reads. The repertoire consists of about 360,000 distinct CDR3 sequences, with about an eighth occurring once and the leading ten covering around a fifth. The V gene's germline CDR1 is SGHDN and CDR2 FVKESK. V lost 2 bases and J lost 4, with 14 bases in between. This CDR3 is 16 amino acids long. Material: PBMCs or a T cell subset sorted from them (not recorded which). The rearrangement links TRBV14 to TRBJ2-2; no reliable D call. This TCR was sampled from a man between 18 and 29 years old who had mild COVID-19 (a few samples of this study predate the infection). Cell type and time point are not known. CDR3: CASSQWLGFGTGELFF. The CDR3 DNA sequence: TGTGCCAGCAGCCAATGGTTAGGTTTCGGCACCGGGGAGCTGTTTTTT.